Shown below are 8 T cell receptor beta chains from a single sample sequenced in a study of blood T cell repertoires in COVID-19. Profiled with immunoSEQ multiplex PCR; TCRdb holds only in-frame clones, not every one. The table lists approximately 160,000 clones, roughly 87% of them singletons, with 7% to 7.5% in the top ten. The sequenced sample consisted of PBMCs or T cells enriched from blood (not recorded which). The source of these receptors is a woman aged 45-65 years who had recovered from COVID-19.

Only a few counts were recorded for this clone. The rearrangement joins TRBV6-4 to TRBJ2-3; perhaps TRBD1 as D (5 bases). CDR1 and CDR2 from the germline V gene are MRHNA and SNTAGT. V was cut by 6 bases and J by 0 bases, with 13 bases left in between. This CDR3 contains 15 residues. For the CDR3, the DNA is TGTGCCAGCAGCGACCAAGCAGGGAGCACAGATACGCAGTATTTT. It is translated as CASSDQAGSTDTQYF.

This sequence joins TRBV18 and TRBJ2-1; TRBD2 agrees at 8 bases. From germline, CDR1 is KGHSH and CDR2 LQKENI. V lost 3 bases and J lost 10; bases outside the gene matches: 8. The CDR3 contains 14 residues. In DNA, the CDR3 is TGTGCCAGCTCACCCGGCGGGAGGAGGTGGGAGCAGTTCTTC. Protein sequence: CASSPGGRRWEQFF.

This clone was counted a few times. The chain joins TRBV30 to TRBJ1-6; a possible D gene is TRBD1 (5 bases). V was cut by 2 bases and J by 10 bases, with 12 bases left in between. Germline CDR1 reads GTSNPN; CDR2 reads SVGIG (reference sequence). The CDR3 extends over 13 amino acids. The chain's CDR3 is CAWSRGEESPLHF. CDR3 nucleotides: TGTGCCTGGAGTAGGGGCGAGGAGTCACCCCTCCACTTT.

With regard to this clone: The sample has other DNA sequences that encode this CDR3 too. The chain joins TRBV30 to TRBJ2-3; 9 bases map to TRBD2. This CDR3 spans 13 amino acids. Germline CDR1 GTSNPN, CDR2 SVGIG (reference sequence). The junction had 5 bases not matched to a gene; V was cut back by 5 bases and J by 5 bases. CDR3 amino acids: CAWAGTSRDTQYF. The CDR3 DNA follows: TGTGCCTGGGCCGGGACTAGCCGAGATACGCAGTATTTT.

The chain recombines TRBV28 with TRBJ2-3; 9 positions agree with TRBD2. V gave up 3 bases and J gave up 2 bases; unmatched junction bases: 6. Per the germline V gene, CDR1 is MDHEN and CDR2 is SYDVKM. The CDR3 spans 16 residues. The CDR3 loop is CASSLSGTSPTDTQYF. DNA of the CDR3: TGTGCCAGCAGTTTGTCCGGGACTAGCCCCACAGATACGCAGTATTTT.

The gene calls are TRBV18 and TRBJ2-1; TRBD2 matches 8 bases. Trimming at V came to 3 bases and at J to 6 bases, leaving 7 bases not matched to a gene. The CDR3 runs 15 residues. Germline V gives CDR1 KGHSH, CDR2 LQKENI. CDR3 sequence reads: CASSPGTRGINEQFF. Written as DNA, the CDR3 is TGTGCCAGCTCACCCGGGACTAGGGGGATCAATGAGCAGTTCTTC.

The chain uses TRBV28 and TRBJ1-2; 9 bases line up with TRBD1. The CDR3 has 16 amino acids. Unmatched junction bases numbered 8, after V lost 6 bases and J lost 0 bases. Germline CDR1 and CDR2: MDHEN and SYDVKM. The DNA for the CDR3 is TGTGCCAGCAGGGGACAGGGTAGCCGTCCTAACTATGGCTACACCTTC. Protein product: CASRGQGSRPNYGYTF.

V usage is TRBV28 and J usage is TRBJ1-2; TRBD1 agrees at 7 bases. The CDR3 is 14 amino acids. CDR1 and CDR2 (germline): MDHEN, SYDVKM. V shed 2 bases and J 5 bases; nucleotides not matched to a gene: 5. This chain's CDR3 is CASSLGTVFYGYTF. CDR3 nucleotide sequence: TGTGCCAGCAGTTTAGGGACAGTGTTTTATGGCTACACCTTC.